The T cell receptor (beta chain) under discussion was sequenced for a study of chemoradiotherapy in HPV16-positive cancers. Overall study results and limits: Better recurrence-free survival went with HPV-responsive T-cell expansion in HPV16-positive patients.

Germline V gene data show CDR1 as SGHNT and CDR2 as YYREEE (reference sequence). The CDR3 spans 14 residues. Trimming stripped 2 bases from V and 3 bases from J, with 8 bases between. Points on this clone: Its antigen is unidentified.

Profiling relied on immunoSEQ multiplex PCR, and the TCRdb table lists in-frame clones only, not all of them. The table has approximately 14,000 clones, about 90% seen once. V and J are TRBV5-4 and TRBJ1-4; no firm D call. The clonotype was recovered from a human donor with HPV-associated anogenital cancer. Source: blood, taken from a patient who underwent chemoradiotherapy. CDR3 region: CASSFGLANEKLFF. Here the CDR3 DNA reads TGTGCCAGCAGCTTTGGGTTGGCTAATGAAAAACTGTTTTTT.